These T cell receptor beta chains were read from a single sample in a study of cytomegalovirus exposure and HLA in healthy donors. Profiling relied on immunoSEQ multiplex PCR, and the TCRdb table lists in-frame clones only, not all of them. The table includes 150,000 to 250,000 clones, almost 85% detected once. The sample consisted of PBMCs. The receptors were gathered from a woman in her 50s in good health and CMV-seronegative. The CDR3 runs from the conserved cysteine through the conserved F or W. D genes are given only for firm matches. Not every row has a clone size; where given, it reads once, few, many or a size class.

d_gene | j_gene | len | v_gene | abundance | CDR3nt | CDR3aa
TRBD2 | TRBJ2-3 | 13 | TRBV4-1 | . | TGCGCCAGCAGCCAAGAGGGAGGGGATACGCAGTATTTT | CASSQEGGDTQYF
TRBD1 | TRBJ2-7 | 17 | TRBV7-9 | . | TGTGCCAGCAGCGGACAGGGGTCGCCAACCCGCTCGGGGGAGCAGTACTTC | CASSGQGSPTRSGEQYF
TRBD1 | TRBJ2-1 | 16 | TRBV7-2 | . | TGTGCCAGCAGCCCCGGAGGGACAGGGAAAAACAATGAGCAGTTCTTC | CASSPGGTGKNNEQFF
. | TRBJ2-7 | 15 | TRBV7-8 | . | TGTGCCAGCACGCATTTCACAGGAAAGGGCGTCGAGCAGTACTTC | CASTHFTGKGVEQYF
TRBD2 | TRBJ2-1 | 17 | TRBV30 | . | TGTGCCTGGAGTGTACGGGTTCTAGCGGGCTCCTACAATGAGCAGTTCTTC | CAWSVRVLAGSYNEQFF
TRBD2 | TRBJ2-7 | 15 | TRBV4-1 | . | TGCGCCAGCAGCCAAGATTCACTAGCGGCCTACGAGCAGTACTTC | CASSQDSLAAYEQYF
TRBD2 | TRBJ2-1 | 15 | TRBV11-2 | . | TGTGCCAGCAGCTTTGTAGCGGGAGGGTCGGGGGAGCAGTTCTTC | CASSFVAGGSGEQFF
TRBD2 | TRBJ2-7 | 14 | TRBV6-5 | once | TGTGCCAGCAAACTAAGCGGGAGTGGTGCCGAGCAGTACTTC | CASKLSGSGAEQYF
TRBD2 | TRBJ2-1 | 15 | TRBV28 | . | TGTGCCAGCCATCTAGCGGCTAGCGGGAGCTATGAGCAGTTCTTC | CASHLAASGSYEQFF
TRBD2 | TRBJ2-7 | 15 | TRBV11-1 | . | TGTGCCAGCAGCCCTTTAGCGGGAGCTAACTACGAGCAGTACTTC | CASSPLAGANYEQYF
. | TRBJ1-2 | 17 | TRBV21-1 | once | TGTGCCAGCAGCGTCTCCTGCGACAGGGGGCGTGGCGATGGCTACACCTTC | CASSVSCDRGRGDGYTF
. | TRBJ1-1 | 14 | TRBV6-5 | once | TGTGCCAGCAGTCGACAAAACGTGAACACTGAAGCTTTCTTT | CASSRQNVNTEAFF
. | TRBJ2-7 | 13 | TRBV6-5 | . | TGTGCCAGCAGTTACGGGGGCACCCTCGAGCAGTACTTC | CASSYGGTLEQYF
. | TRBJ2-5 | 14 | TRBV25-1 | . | TGTGCCAGCAGTGAATTTAACGGCGGGGAGACCCAGTACTTC | CASSEFNGGETQYF
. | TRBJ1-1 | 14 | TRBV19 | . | TGTGCCAGTAGTAAGGCAGGGGTGGTCACTGAAGCTTTCTTT | CASSKAGVVTEAFF
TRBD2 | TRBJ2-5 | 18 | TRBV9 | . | TGTGCCAGCAGCCCTACTGGACTAGCGGGAGGCCCCGCAGAGACCCAGTACTTC | CASSPTGLAGGPAETQYF
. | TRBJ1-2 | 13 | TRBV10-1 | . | TGCGCCAGCAGTGAGACCAGGGTACAAGGCTACACCTTC | CASSETRVQGYTF
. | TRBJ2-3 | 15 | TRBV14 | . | TGTGCCAGCAGCCTATCGGCGGGTAATTCAGATACGCAGTATTTT | CASSLSAGNSDTQYF
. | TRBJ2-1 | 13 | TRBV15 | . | TGTGCCACCAGCGCCGGGACTCACAATGAGCAGTTCTTC | CATSAGTHNEQFF
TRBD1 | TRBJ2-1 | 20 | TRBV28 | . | TGTGCCAGCAGCTCTAAACCACGATTCCTACAGGGGAGATCCTACAATGAGCAGTTCTTC | CASSSKPRFLQGRSYNEQFF
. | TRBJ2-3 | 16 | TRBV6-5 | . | TGTGCCAGCAGTTACGGGGGCAGGACTAGCACAGATACGCAGTATTTT | CASSYGGRTSTDTQYF
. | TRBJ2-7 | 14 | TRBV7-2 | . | TGTGCCAGCAGCTCCTCTTCTACCGCCGGGAAGCAGTACTTC | CASSSSSTAGKQYF
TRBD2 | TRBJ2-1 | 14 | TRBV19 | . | TGTGCCAGTAGGGTGGGACTAGCGGGGACTGAGCAGTTCTTC | CASRVGLAGTEQFF
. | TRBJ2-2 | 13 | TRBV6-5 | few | TGTGCCAGCAGAAAGACAGACCTGGGGGAGCTGTTTTTT | CASRKTDLGELFF
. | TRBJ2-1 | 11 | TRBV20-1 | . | TGCAGTGCTAATTTGCGTTATGAGCAGTTCTTC | CSANLRYEQFF
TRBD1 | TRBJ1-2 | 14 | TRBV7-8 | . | TGTGCCAGCAAGTCGGGACAGGGAAACAATGGCTACACCTTC | CASKSGQGNNGYTF
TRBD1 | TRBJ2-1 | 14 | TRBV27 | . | TGTGCCAGCAGGGACAGGGCCTCTTACAATGAGCAGTTCTTC | CASRDRASYNEQFF
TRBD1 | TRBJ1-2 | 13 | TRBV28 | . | TGTGCCAGCAGCCTGACAGGGGGCTATGGCTACACCTTC | CASSLTGGYGYTF
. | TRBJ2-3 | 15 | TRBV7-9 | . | TGTGCCAGCAGCTTAGCTCAGACTAGCACAGATACGCAGTATTTT | CASSLAQTSTDTQYF
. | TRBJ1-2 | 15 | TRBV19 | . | TGTGCCAGTACCTCAACCGGGGACACGTGGGATGGCTACACCTTC | CASTSTGDTWDGYTF
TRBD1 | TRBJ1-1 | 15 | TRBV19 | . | TGTGCCAGCGGGACAGGGATGACACCAAACACTGAAGCTTTCTTT | CASGTGMTPNTEAFF
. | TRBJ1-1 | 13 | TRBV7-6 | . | TGTGCCAGCAGCCCCCAGATGAACACTGAAGCTTTCTTT | CASSPQMNTEAFF
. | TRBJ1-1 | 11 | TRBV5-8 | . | TGTGCCAGCAGCTTGGGAATTGAAGCCTTCTTT | CASSLGIEAFF
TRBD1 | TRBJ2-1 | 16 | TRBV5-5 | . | TGTGCCAGCAGCGACAGAGCGGGACAGGGGTACAATGAGCAGTTCTTC | CASSDRAGQGYNEQFF
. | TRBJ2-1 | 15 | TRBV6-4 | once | TGTGCCAGCAGCCGCGGGGGCAGAACGTACAATGAGCAGTTCTTC | CASSRGGRTYNEQFF
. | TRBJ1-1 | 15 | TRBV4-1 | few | TGCGCCAGCAGCCAAGATGCCCAGGGTAACACTGAAGCTTTCTTT | CASSQDAQGNTEAFF
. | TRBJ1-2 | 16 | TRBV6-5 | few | TGTGCCAGCAGTTACTCCCGAGGGGGTGCCGGCTATGGCTACACCTTC | CASSYSRGGAGYGYTF
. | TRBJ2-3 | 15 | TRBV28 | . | TGTGCCAGCGCCCCCGCGCGGATTAGCACAGATACGCAGTATTTT | CASAPARISTDTQYF
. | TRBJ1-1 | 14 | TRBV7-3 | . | TGTGCCAGCAGCCCGGGGGGTGGGGACACTGAAGCTTTCTTT | CASSPGGGDTEAFF
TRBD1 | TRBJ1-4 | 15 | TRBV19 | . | TGTGCCAGTAGTGACAGGGGTTCTATAAATGAAAAACTGTTTTTT | CASSDRGSINEKLFF
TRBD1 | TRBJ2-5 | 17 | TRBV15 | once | TGTGCCACCAGCAGTGTCCCCGGGACAGGGGTGTGGGAGACCCAGTACTTC | CATSSVPGTGVWETQYF
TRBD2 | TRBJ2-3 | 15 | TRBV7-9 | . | TGTTCCAGCAGCGGGGGACTAGCGGGAGCAGATACGCAGTATTTT | CSSSGGLAGADTQYF
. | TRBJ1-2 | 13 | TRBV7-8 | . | TGTGCCAGCAGCTTACTCCAGGGGTGGGGCTACACCTTC | CASSLLQGWGYTF
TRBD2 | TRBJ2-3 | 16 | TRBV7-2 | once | TGTGCCAGCAGCTTCGGGGGAGCGGGGGGCACAGATACGCAGTATTTT | CASSFGGAGGTDTQYF
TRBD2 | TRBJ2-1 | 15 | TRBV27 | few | TGTGCCAGCAGCGCGGGAGGGCGTTTGGGGAATGAGCAGTTCTTC | CASSAGGRLGNEQFF
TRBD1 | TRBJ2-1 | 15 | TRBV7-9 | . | TGTGCCAGCAGCTACCCCGGGACAGGTAGGAATGAGCAGTTCTTC | CASSYPGTGRNEQFF
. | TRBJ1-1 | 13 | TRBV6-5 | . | TGTGCCAGCAGCCTGGGAGTGAACACTGAAGCTTTCTTT | CASSLGVNTEAFF
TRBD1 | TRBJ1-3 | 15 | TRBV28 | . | TGTGCCAGCAGAGGACAGGGTACACCCCGCGACACCATATATTTT | CASRGQGTPRDTIYF
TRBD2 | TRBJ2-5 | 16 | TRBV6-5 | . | TGTGCCAGCAGTTATTCCCCGGGACTATATCAAGAGACCCAGTACTTC | CASSYSPGLYQETQYF
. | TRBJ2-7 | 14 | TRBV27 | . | TGTGCCAGCAGTTATCAGGGATCATCCTACGAGCAGTACTTC | CASSYQGSSYEQYF
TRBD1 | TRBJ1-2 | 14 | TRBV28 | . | TGTGCCAGCAGTTTACCGGGACAGGACTATGGCTACACCTTC | CASSLPGQDYGYTF
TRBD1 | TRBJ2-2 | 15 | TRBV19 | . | TGTGCCAGTAGGGGCGGGACAGGGTTCACCGGGGAGCTGTTTTTT | CASRGGTGFTGELFF
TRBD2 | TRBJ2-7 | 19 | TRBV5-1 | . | TGCGCCAGCACCCTCTTACCAGGAGGACTAGCGGGAAGGGTCTACGAGCAGTACTTC | CASTLLPGGLAGRVYEQYF